What follows is one T cell receptor beta chain and its context. Methods used by the authors: Using reference gene primer amplification, nucleated cell counts were estimated. The protocol was immunoSEQ multiplex PCR, while the TCRdb copy is restricted to in-frame clones and leaves out a portion. V and J calls plus clone size are reproduced from that table; the DNA served to infer D and trimming. In the table there are 250,000 or so clones, around 80% of which are singletons. This record comes from a study of blood T cell repertoires in COVID-19. Overall study context: Samples of COVID-19 (acute and convalescent) were obtained from the United States, Italy and Spain. T cells, B-cell-depleted T cells, or PBMCs provided the cDNA or gDNA that served as material.

The sequence was obtained from an elderly woman with acute or convalescent COVID-19. Specimen: peripheral blood.

CDR3 amino acids: CASSLRQASPYGYTF. The CDR3 DNA reads as TGTGCCAGCAGCTTACGACAGGCGAGTCCCTATGGCTACACCTTC. The chain couples TRBV7-9 to TRBJ1-2, with a tentative D call TRBD1 (6 bases). Trimming removed 2 bases at V and 4 bases at J, with 14 bases between. CDR1 and CDR2 (germline): SEHNR, FQNEAQ (reference sequence). The CDR3 is 15 residues long. Supplemented by reference TRBV7-9 and TRBJ1-2, the full variable domain reads DTGVSQNPRHKITKRGQNVTFRCDPISEHNRLYWYRQTLGQGPEFLTYFQNEAQLEKSRLLSDRFSAERPKGSFSTLEIQRTEQGDSAMYLCASSLRQASPYGYTFGSGTRLTVV.